The present T cell receptor (beta chain) was sequenced within a study of beta chain features in type 1 diabetes. Study findings and constraints: These data did not resolve whether HLA type affects TCRB rearrangement. Compared with healthy donors, patients appeared to share more similar naive, central memory and regulatory TCRB repertoires. Type 1 diabetes patients had TCRB CDR3s that were shorter (moderately but significantly so) in all four CD4+ subsets.

Sequenced material consisted of expressed TCRB transcripts (all of the isolated RNA was reverse transcribed). Sequencing was performed with immunoSEQ multiplex PCR; in TCRdb, only in-frame clones are kept and a portion is missing. The table lists roughly 160,000 clones, 7.8% of them singletons. Notes on this clone: Its antigen is currently unknown.

The CDR3 loop spans 15 amino acids. CDR1 is LNHDA, CDR2 SQIVND, per germline (reference sequence). V was shortened by 3 bases and J by 2 bases, with 13 bases between the two germline ends. Averaging approximately 0.11 L, one heparinised blood draw was given by each donor. The sequenced material came from central memory CD4+ T cells from blood. The chain combines TRBV19 with TRBJ1-2; D remains unclear. The source is a woman aged 35 to 49 with type 1 diabetes. The CDR3 spells CASSITDTYNYGYTF. The CDR3 region has the DNA TGTGCCAGTAGTATTACAGACACATACAACTATGGCTACACCTTC.